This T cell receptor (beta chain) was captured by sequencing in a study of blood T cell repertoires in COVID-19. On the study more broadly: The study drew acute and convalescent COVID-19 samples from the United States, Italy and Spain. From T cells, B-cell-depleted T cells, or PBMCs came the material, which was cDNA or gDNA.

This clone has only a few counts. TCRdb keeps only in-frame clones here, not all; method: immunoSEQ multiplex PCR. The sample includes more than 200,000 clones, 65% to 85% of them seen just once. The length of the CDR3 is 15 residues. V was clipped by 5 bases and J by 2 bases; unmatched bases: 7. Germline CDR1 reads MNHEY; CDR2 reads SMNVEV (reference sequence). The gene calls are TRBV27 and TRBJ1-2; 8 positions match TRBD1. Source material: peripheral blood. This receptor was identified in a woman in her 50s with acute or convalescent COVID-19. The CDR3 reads CASSPRDRPNYGYTF. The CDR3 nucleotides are TGTGCCAGCAGTCCTCGGGACAGGCCAAACTATGGCTACACCTTC.